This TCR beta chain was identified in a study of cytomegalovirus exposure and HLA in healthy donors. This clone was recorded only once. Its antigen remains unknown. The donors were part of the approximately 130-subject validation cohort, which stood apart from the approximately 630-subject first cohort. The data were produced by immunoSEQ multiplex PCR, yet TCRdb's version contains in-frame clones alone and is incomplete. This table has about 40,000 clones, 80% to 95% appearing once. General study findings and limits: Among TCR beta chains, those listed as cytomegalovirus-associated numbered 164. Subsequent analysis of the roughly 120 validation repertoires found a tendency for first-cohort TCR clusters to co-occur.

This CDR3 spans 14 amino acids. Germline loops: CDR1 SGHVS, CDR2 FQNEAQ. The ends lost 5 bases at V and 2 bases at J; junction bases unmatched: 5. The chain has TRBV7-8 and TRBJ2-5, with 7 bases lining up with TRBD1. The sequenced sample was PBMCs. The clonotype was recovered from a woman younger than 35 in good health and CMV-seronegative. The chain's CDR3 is CASSPPDRQETQYF. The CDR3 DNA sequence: TGTGCCAGCAGCCCGCCGGACAGGCAAGAGACCCAGTACTTC.